The 14 T cell receptor beta chains reported below all come from one sample, sequenced in a study of T-cell memory formation after mild COVID-19 (dated by TCRdb to about 2021). Receptor amplification or capture employed 5' RACE. For sequencing, an Illumina NovaSeq 6000 was employed. Clones were called with MiXCR by TCRdb after fastp trimmed the public reads at Q25, and only in-frame beta chains were retained. Each record represents a unique CDR3 protein, reported with the most common genes and DNA among its rows. The sample records 300,000 to 400,000 distinct CDR3 sequences, under 25% of which are singletons. Under 15% of the sample goes to the ten largest clones. Material: PBMCs or a T cell subset sorted from them (not recorded which). The receptors originated from an adult woman who had mild COVID-19 (a few samples of this study predate the infection). The sample titles of this study are shuffled in the database, so cell type and time point are left out; the donor was told from shared clones.

In this sample, this clonotype turned up a few times. The chain couples TRBV4-1 to TRBJ1-5, with D unresolved. Trimming removed 0 bases from V and 1 base from J, with 7 bases in between. This CDR3 contains 15 residues. CDR1 is MGHRA and CDR2 is YSYEKL in the germline V gene. CDR3 loop: CASSQDRASNQPQHF. DNA of the CDR3: TGCGCCAGCAGCCAAGATCGAGCGAGCAATCAGCCCCAGCATTTT.

The chain recombines TRBV9 with TRBJ1-6, with 8 bases lining up with TRBD1. This CDR3 spans 13 amino acids. Germline V lookup: CDR1 SGDLS, CDR2 YYNGEE. With V trimmed by 7 bases and J by 11 bases, 8 bases remained unmatched. Written as DNA, the CDR3 is TGTGCCAGCGGTCAGGGGGCCAGGGCACCCCTCCACTTT. As protein: CASGQGARAPLHF.

This clonotype has a handful of counts. This sequence joins TRBV5-1 and TRBJ2-5, with D unclear. V was cut by 4 bases and J by 4 bases, with 11 bases left in between. Germline V gene lookup returns CDR1 SGHRS and CDR2 YFSETQ. The CDR3 loop spans 13 amino acids. The CDR3 is CASSPHSGETQYF. For the CDR3, the DNA is TGCGCCAGCAGCCCCCACTCGGGAGAGACCCAGTACTTC.

This clonotype came up many times. V is TRBV7-2 and J is TRBJ1-3; 9 bases map to TRBD1. The CDR3 is 19 amino acids. With 1 base clipped from V and 2 bases from J, the junction kept 12 bases outside the gene matches. Germline lookup yields CDR1 SGHTA and CDR2 FQGNSA. The CDR3 loop is CASSLDGQGWIGTGNTIYF. In DNA, the CDR3 is TGTGCCAGCAGCTTAGATGGACAGGGGTGGATTGGCACTGGAAACACCATATATTTT.

A few counts support this clonotype. The J gene is TRBJ1-3, the V gene TRBV7-9, with no clear D. The germline V gene encodes CDR1 SEHNR and CDR2 FQNEAQ (reference sequence). Trimming left V 5 bases short and J 0 bases short, with 11 bases between. The CDR3 sequence is 15 residues long. CDR3 sequence reads: CASSPPGASGNTIYF. The CDR3 DNA is TGTGCCAGCAGCCCACCAGGAGCCTCTGGAAACACCATATATTTT.

The chain combines TRBV24-1 with TRBJ2-7; TRBD1 aligns across 8 bases. CDR1 is KGHDR, CDR2 SFDVKD, per germline. V lost 4 bases to trimming and J lost 2 bases; unmatched junction nucleotides: 6. The CDR3 totals 15 residues. CDR3: CATSDPRGPTYEQYF. Written as DNA, the CDR3 is TGTGCCACCAGTGACCCCAGGGGGCCCACCTACGAGCAGTACTTC.

The gene calls are TRBV6-2 or TRBV6-3 and TRBJ2-1; D unresolved. The CDR3 extends over 12 amino acids. V gave up 0 bases and J gave up 10 bases, with 7 bases separating them. Per the germline V gene, CDR1 is MNHEY and CDR2 is SVGEGT. The CDR3 loop is CASSYSVGEQFF. CDR3 in DNA: TGTGCCAGCAGTTACTCTGTCGGGGAGCAGTTCTTC.

The chain has TRBV29-1 and TRBJ1-2, with D possibly matching TRBD1 (6 bases). Trimming took 4 bases from V and 0 from J, leaving 12 bases between them. The germline V gene has CDR1 SQVTM and CDR2 ANQGSEA. There are 14 residues in the CDR3. The CDR3 region has the DNA TGCAGCGTTGCGACAGGCAAGACTAACTATGGCTACACCTTC. This translates into CSVATGKTNYGYTF. The whole variable domain, remainder taken from reference TRBV29-1 and TRBJ1-2, is SAVISQKPSRDICQRGTSLTIQCQVDSQVTMMFWYRQQPGQSLTLIATANQGSEATYESGFVIDKFPISRPNLTFSTLTVSNMSPEDSSIYLCSVATGKTNYGYTFGSGTRLTVV.

Written as DNA, the CDR3 is TGTGCCAGCAGAAGACAGGAGGTTTCCTACGAGCAGTACTTC. Amino acids: CASRRQEVSYEQYF. The chain links TRBV12-3 or TRBV12-4 to TRBJ2-7, with D possibly matching TRBD1 (6 bases). Between the trimmed V and J ends, which lost 6 bases and 1 base, there was a span of 13 bases. The CDR3 length is 14 residues.

The chain joins TRBV7-2 to TRBJ2-3, with TRBD2 matching over 10 bases. The germline gives CDR1 SGHTA, CDR2 FQGNSA. V was pared by 1 base and J by 9 bases, with 10 bases of the junction left unmatched. CDR3 length: 16 amino acids. The CDR3 DNA reads as TGTGCCAGCAGCTTAGGATCTAGCGGGGGCGGGAACACGCAGTATTTT. This encodes CASSLGSSGGGNTQYF.

V is TRBV5-1 and J is TRBJ1-2; 7 bases are shared with TRBD1. J was trimmed by 2 bases and V by 3 bases; bases with no gene match: 13. The CDR3 is 17 amino acids. CDR1 and CDR2 (germline): SGHRS, YFSETQ. The CDR3 region is CASSSDRDSFSNYGYTF. CDR3 sequence (DNA): TGCGCCAGCAGCTCTGACCGGGACAGTTTCAGCAACTATGGCTACACCTTC.

The V and J genes are TRBV5-1 and TRBJ1-2; tentatively, D is TRBD1 (5 bases). Trimming shortened V by 0 bases and J by 6 bases, and 15 bases separated the two germline ends. This CDR3 has 15 amino acids. Germline CDR1 reads SGHRS; CDR2 reads YFSETQ. The chain's CDR3 is CASSLGLGTGHGYTF. DNA of the CDR3: TGCGCCAGCAGCTTGGGGCTCGGGACGGGACATGGCTACACCTTC.

There are a few counts of this clonotype. The rearrangement uses TRBV6-5 and TRBJ1-1; possible D gene TRBD1, 6 bases. Germline lookup yields CDR1 MNHEY and CDR2 SVGAGI. V was trimmed by 6 bases and J by 6 bases, leaving 26 bases between them. The CDR3 covers 17 residues. The DNA of the CDR3 is TGTGCCAGCAGCCAAGGGGGTCTGGGGGTAGGGTTCGCTGAAGCTTTCTTT. Amino acids: CASSQGGLGVGFAEAFF.

V and J are TRBV12-3 or TRBV12-4 and TRBJ2-1; a possible D gene is TRBD2 (6 bases). Trimming took off 7 bases at V and 10 bases at J, with 20 bases between the two ends. The CDR3 is made up of 14 amino acids. CDR3 sequence reads: CASTFSTSIQEQFF. CDR3 nucleotide sequence: TGTGCCAGCACCTTCTCGACTAGTATTCAGGAGCAGTTCTTC.